The text below deals with one TCR beta chain. What it binds is unknown. This record belongs to a study of a mutant IDH1 vaccine in newly diagnosed glioma. Study summary: Investigators started vaccination 4-6 weeks after radiotherapy alone, or with temozolomide cycles. Before enrollment, patients got radiotherapy alone, temozolomide alone, or mostly the combination. Week 35 was assigned to visit V12, and week 47 was assigned to visit V13.

CDR3 length: 15 residues. V lost 4 bases to trimming and J lost 0 bases, with 10 bases between them. The V gene's germline CDR1 is MNHEY and CDR2 SMNVEV (reference sequence). The time point was: week 47, end of study. Every single dose of the vaccine, 300 ug of mutant IDH1 20-mer peptide, came with topical imiquimod. Sequenced by immunoSEQ multiplex PCR; TCRdb stores in-frame clones only, minus some. The repertoire has about 67,000 clones, roughly four fifths of them found once; the top ten carry around 4%. The origin of this receptor is a man aged 25 to 40 with glioma. The chain couples TRBV27 to TRBJ1-3, with D hard to call. Sequencing was performed on PBMCs, taken from a glioma patient whose treatment included an IDH1 peptide vaccine. The CDR3 bases are TGTGCCAGCAGTTCCAGGTCTTCCTCTGGAAACACCATATATTTT. Residues: CASSSRSSSGNTIYF.